This is a list of T cell receptor beta chains from one sample in a study of T cell changes during pregnancy in multiple sclerosis. Assay: immunoSEQ multiplex PCR; the TCRdb copy retains only in-frame clones and omits some. The sample has 50,000 to 60,000 clones, more than 80% seen once. The sample consisted of CD4+ T cells from peripheral blood mononuclear cells, taken in the first trimester of pregnancy. All receptors come from a female donor with multiple sclerosis, enrolled in a pregnancy study. The CDR3 runs from the conserved cysteine through the conserved F or W.

>15|TRBV5-6|TRBJ1-2
CASSPQGFGSSGYTF
>12|TRBV11-2|TRBJ1-2
CASRYPGEGSTF
>15|TRBV10-3|TRBJ1-4
CAIPDRGRTNEKLFF
>15|TRBV25-1|TRBJ2-3
CASSVPGIRGNTQYF
>15|TRBV6-6|TRBJ1-6
CASSPQGARNSPLHF
>14|TRBV7-2|TRBJ2-1
CASSSGLAGVPQFF
>14|TRBV29-1|TRBJ2-3
CSVGDRVNTDTQYF
>14|TRBV2|TRBJ1-2
CASRSRDSNYGYTF
>15|TRBV19|TRBJ2-7
CASLYRDRKAYEQYF
>11|TRBV28|TRBJ1-2
CASTSNYGYTF
>13|TRBV7-2|TRBJ1-5
CASSSYGNQPQHF
>18|TRBV2|TRBJ2-1
CASSVSVWGTSGDNEQFF
>16|TRBV7-9|TRBJ2-3
CASSAGLAGDTDTQYF
>17|TRBV4-1|TRBJ2-7
CASSQGIQGASPSEQYF
>15|TRBV4-1|TRBJ1-5
CASSPRRGLDQPQHF
>15|TRBV4-1|TRBJ2-5
CASSQVLRDQETQYF
>15|TRBV28|TRBJ1-6
CASSLFGQGGSPLHF
>13|TRBV5-1|TRBJ2-5
CASRRAGQETQYF
>17|TRBV11-2|TRBJ2-1
CASSPSGLAGGNNEQFF
>15|TRBV9|TRBJ2-5
CASSGTGLAGETQYF
>15|TRBV6-5|TRBJ1-4
CASRPPDRGVEKLFF
>14|TRBV29-1|TRBJ1-3
CSAADRNLGNTIYF
>14|TRBV5-1|TRBJ1-1
CASSPYSGLVEAFF
>20|TRBV5-4|TRBJ2-7
CASRSPLRRVLDESSYEQYF
>14|TRBV7-3|TRBJ2-1
CASSLSGRGNEQFF
>18|TRBV5-6|TRBJ1-1
CASSLLVPKGGMNTEAFF
>17|TRBV29-1|TRBJ2-2
CSGGGGNRGTNTGELFF
>16|TRBV18|TRBJ1-6
CASSPPGQGLISPLHF
>9|TRBV20-1|TRBJ1-2
CSVRDGYTF
>15|TRBV5-4|TRBJ1-2
CASSPRQGDYYGYTF
>14|TRBV18|TRBJ1-4
CASSAGQGNEKLFF
>14|TRBV19|TRBJ2-3
CASSRGQGGDTQYF
>15|TRBV2|TRBJ2-5
CASSARDRVKETQYF
>14|TRBV2|TRBJ1-5
CASSMTGSNQPQHF
>16|TRBV21-1|TRBJ1-2
CASSGGLGYRGYGYTF
>14|TRBV30|TRBJ2-1
CAWSLQGTYNEQFF
>17|TRBV9|TRBJ2-5
CASSVDPPGGPEETQYF
>19|TRBV5-6|TRBJ1-6
CASSLGWDRATSYNSPLHF
>15|TRBV19|TRBJ2-7
CASSNVAGGPYEQYF
>15|TRBV7-3|TRBJ2-3
CASSLRGGGTDTQYF
>14|TRBV2|TRBJ1-6
CASSERARNSPLHF
>15|TRBV6-5|TRBJ1-6
CASSVIDNSNSPLHF
>13|TRBV9|TRBJ2-3
CASSVKQSDTQYF
>15|TRBV25-1|TRBJ1-2
CASSDPTGGHYGYTF
>16|TRBV28|TRBJ1-2
CASSPRRLGGNYGYTF
>16|TRBV9|TRBJ2-5
CASSPRGQKYQETQYF
>14|TRBV7-2|TRBJ2-5
CASSSHNGPGTQYF
>18|TRBV4-1|TRBJ2-1
CASSQGLAGGISYNEQFF